This T cell receptor beta chain was identified during a study of cytomegalovirus exposure and HLA in healthy donors. The wider study: An early data release held approximately 85 million unique TCRs from HLA-typed donors. Study-wide results and limits: An analysis done earlier found most TCR beta V segments productive about 87% or about 30% of the time. It was shown in a later analysis that HLA-associated TCR beta chains were more clonally expanded than other, equally common chains.

CDR3 length equals 15 residues. The ends lost 2 bases at V and 6 bases at J; junction bases unmatched: 8. Per germline, CDR1 SGHRS and CDR2 YFSETQ. Concerning this clone itself: Antigen: not known.

Vbeta (60) and Jbeta (13) primers were used in the PCR. Some clones are missing from TCRdb's copy, which holds only in-frame ones; the method was immunoSEQ multiplex PCR. The sample has some 130,000 clones, approximately 78% seen once. The sample consisted of PBMCs. The sequence came from a woman between 50 and 59 years old in good health and CMV-seropositive. The rearrangement uses TRBV5-1 and TRBJ2-7, with 10 bases aligning to TRBD1. CDR3 DNA: TGCGCCAGCAGCTTCGGACAGGGGGAGGCCCTCGAGCAGTACTTC. This encodes CASSFGQGEALEQYF.